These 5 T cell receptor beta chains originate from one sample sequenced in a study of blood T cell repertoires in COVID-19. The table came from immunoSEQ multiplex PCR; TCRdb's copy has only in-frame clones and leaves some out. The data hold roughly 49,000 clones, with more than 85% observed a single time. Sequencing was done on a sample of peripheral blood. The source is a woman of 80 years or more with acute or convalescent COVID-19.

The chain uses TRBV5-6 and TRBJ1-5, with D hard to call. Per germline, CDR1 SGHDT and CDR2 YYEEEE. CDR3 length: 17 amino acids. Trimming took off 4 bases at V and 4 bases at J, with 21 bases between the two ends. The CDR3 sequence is CASSPLVLRHQNQPQHF. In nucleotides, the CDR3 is TGTGCCAGCAGCCCCCTCGTGCTCCGACACCAAAATCAGCCCCAGCATTTT. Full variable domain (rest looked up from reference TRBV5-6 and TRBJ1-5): DAGVTQSPTHLIKTRGQQVTLRCSPKSGHDTVSWYQQALGQGPQFIFQYYEEEERQRGNFPDRFSGHQFPNYSSELNVNALLLGDSALYLCASSPLVLRHQNQPQHFGDGTRLSIL.

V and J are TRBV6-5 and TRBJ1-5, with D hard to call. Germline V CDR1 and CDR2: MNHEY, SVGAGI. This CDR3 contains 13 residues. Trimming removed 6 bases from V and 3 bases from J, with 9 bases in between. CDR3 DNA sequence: TGTGCCAGCAGCTCCCTATCCAATCAGCCCCAGCATTTT. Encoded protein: CASSSLSNQPQHF.

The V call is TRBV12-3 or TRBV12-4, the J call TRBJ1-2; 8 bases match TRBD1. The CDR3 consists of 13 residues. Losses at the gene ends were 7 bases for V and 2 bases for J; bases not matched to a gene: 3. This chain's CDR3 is CASTRQGNYGYTF. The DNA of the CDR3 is TGTGCCAGCACGAGACAGGGGAACTATGGCTACACCTTC.

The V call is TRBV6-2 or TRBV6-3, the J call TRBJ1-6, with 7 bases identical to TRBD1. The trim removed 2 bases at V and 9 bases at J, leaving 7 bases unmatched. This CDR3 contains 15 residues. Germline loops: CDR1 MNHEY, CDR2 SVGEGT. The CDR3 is CASSYHGTDASPLHF. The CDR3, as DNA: TGTGCCAGCAGTTACCACGGGACAGATGCTTCACCCCTCCACTTT.

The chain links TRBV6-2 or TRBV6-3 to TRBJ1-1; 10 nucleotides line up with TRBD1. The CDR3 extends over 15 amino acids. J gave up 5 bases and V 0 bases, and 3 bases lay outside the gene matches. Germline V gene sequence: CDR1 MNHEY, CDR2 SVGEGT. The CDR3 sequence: CASSYSLDRGTEAFF. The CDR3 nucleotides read TGTGCCAGCAGTTACTCCTTGGACAGGGGGACTGAAGCTTTCTTT.